This T cell receptor (beta chain) was retrieved from a study of control samples from healthy donors and cancer patients. CDR1 and CDR2 (germline): MDHEN, SYDVKM. The ends were cut back, 6 bases at V and 4 bases at J, with 10 bases in the middle. CDR3 length equals 14 residues. Some clones are missing from TCRdb's copy, which holds only in-frame ones; the method was immunoSEQ multiplex PCR. The sample lists a few hundred thousand clones, 80% to 95% occurring once. This TCR was recovered from a man aged 35 to 55 with head and neck cancer. J is TRBJ1-6 and V is TRBV28; no definite D call. Sequencing was carried out using PBMCs. The CDR3 coding sequence is TGTGCCAGCAGGGAGGCCTCATATAATTCACCCCTCCACTTT. It specifies CASREASYNSPLHF.